The next 26 T cell receptor beta chains were all read from a single sample in a study of Graves' ophthalmopathy and Graves' hyperthyroidism. RNA transcripts were the source from which TCR beta CDR3 regions were amplified. Amplification began with first-round RT-PCR using HTBI primers, then second-round multiplex PCR was performed. A single record per CDR3 protein comes from TCRdb applying MiXCR to the multiplex PCR reads. This table has just over 600,000 distinct CDR3 sequences, approximately 21% appearing once. Specimen: peripheral blood. Receptor source: a woman aged 18-29 years with stable Graves' hyperthyroidism. Some clones in this sample may be carry-over from other donors' samples.

This clonotype was observed many times. This chain links TRBV6-2 or TRBV6-3 with TRBJ2-5, with D tentatively TRBD1 (5 bases). This CDR3 has 14 amino acids. The V and J ends lost 2 bases and 4 bases respectively, with 11 bases between them. Per germline, CDR1 MNHEY and CDR2 SVGEGT. The DNA of the CDR3 is TGTGCCAGCAGTTACGTTAGGGGAAGAGAGACCCAGTACTTC. It encodes CASSYVRGRETQYF.

This clonotype came up many times. The V and J genes are TRBV7-2 and TRBJ1-5, with D possibly TRBD1 on 6 matching bases. The CDR3 extends over 15 amino acids. Per germline, CDR1 SGHTA and CDR2 FQGNSA. Trimming shortened V by 2 bases and J by 2 bases, and 10 bases separated the two germline ends. CDR3 residues: CASSLPTGCNQPQHF. CDR3 DNA: TGTGCCAGCAGCTTACCTACAGGGTGCAATCAGCCCCAGCATTTT. Complete variable domain (other parts from reference TRBV7-2 and TRBJ1-5): GAGVSQSPSNKVTEKGKDVELRCDPISGHTALYWYRQSLGQGLEFLIYFQGNSAPDKSGLPSDRFSAERTGGSVSTLTIQRTQQEDSAVYLCASSLPTGCNQPQHFGDGTRLSIL.

The genes are TRBV6-1 and TRBJ2-7; 11 bases agree with TRBD2. In germline, CDR1 is MNHNS, CDR2 SASEGT. The CDR3 covers 16 residues. J lost 2 bases, V lost 2 bases, and 5 bases had no gene match. The CDR3 loop reads CASSELASGGPYEQYF. DNA of the CDR3: TGTGCCAGCAGTGAACTGGCTAGCGGGGGGCCCTACGAGCAGTACTTC.

This clonotype was seen ten or more times. The V gene is TRBV9, the J gene TRBJ2-5, with 10 bases fitting TRBD1. CDR1 and CDR2 (germline): SGDLS, YYNGEE. The CDR3 has 16 residues. Germline trimming cut 0 bases from V and 0 bases from J; bases unmatched to any gene: 2. The CDR3 loop is CASSVVGQGDQETQYF. CDR3 nucleotides: TGTGCCAGCAGCGTAGTAGGACAGGGGGACCAAGAGACCCAGTACTTC.

This clonotype was seen a few times. This sequence joins TRBV14 and TRBJ2-7; 8 bases agree with TRBD2. J was trimmed by 1 base and V by 3 bases; bases with no gene match: 8. The CDR3 loop spans 16 amino acids. The V gene's germline CDR1 is SGHDN and CDR2 FVKESK. The DNA for the CDR3 is TGTGCCAGCAGCCAGCTCGGGGGGGCTGGATCCTACGAGCAGTACTTC. The encoded protein is CASSQLGGAGSYEQYF.

This clonotype has a count of ten or more. The V call is TRBV20-1, the J call TRBJ2-7, with D possibly matching TRBD2 (5 bases). Looked up from germline, CDR1 is DFQATT and CDR2 is SNEGSKA (reference sequence). V lost 2 bases and J 2 bases, leaving 16 bases between the germline ends. The CDR3 has 15 amino acids. CDR3 loop: CSARNQEEIPYEQYF. CDR3 nucleotides: TGCAGTGCTAGAAATCAGGAGGAAATACCCTACGAGCAGTACTTC.

V gene TRBV28 combines with J gene TRBJ2-5, with 9 bases identical to TRBD1. V lost 4 bases and J lost 5; bases outside the gene matches: 14. The CDR3 has 17 residues. The V gene's germline CDR1 is MDHEN and CDR2 SYDVKM. The CDR3 sequence: CASSSPAGTGSGETQYF. The CDR3 DNA follows: TGTGCCAGCAGTTCCCCCGCCGGGACAGGGTCGGGGGAGACCCAGTACTTC.

This clonotype appeared a few times. The V and J genes are TRBV4-1 and TRBJ2-2; 7 bases are shared with TRBD2. This CDR3 has 16 residues. J lost 0 bases, V lost 2 bases, and 3 bases had no gene match. Per germline, CDR1 MGHRA and CDR2 YSYEKL. The CDR3 nucleotides are TGCGCCAGCAGCCAATACGGGGGGTCGAACACCGGGGAGCTGTTTTTT. It specifies CASSQYGGSNTGELFF.

This clonotype was seen ten or more times. The chain recombines TRBV7-9 with TRBJ1-1; 7 nucleotides match TRBD1. The germline CDR1 and CDR2 sequences are SEHNR and FQNEAQ (reference sequence). V was clipped by 7 bases and J by 8 bases; unmatched bases: 7. The CDR3 has 12 residues. CDR3 protein: CASTSGGVEAFF. The DNA of the CDR3 is TGTGCCAGCACCTCAGGGGGTGTAGAAGCTTTCTTT.

This chain joins TRBV4-1 and TRBJ1-6, with 7 bases matching TRBD1. V dropped 4 bases and J dropped 7; count of bases not matched to a gene: 10. CDR1 and CDR2 (germline): MGHRA, YSYEKL. The CDR3 spans 16 residues. The CDR3 DNA follows: TGCGCCAGCAGCCGTAACCAACAGGGGTTGAATTCACCCCTCCACTTT. Its translation: CASSRNQQGLNSPLHF.

The chain carries TRBV19 and TRBJ2-6, with a weak D call TRBD2 (6 bases). CDR3 length equals 18 residues. V lost 7 bases, J lost 0 bases, and 19 bases lay in between. Germline V gives CDR1 LNHDA, CDR2 SQIVND (reference sequence). This chain's CDR3 is CASTTRRTTYSGANVLTF. In DNA, the CDR3 is TGTGCCAGTACCACCCGGCGGACTACTTACTCTGGGGCCAACGTCCTGACTTTC. Full variable domain (rest looked up from reference TRBV19 and TRBJ2-6): DGGITQSPKYLFRKEGQNVTLSCEQNLNHDAMYWYRQDPGQGLRLIYYSQIVNDFQKGDIAEGYSVSREKKESFPLTVTSAQKNPTAFYLCASTTRRTTYSGANVLTFGAGSRLTVL.

J is TRBJ2-6 and V is TRBV2; maybe TRBD2 (7 bases). There are 16 residues in the CDR3. Trimming took off 7 bases at V and 2 bases at J, with 15 bases between the two ends. CDR1 SNHLY and CDR2 FYNNEI come from the germline V gene. The CDR3 region has the DNA TGTGCCAGCACCCGAGGGGGGGATGCTGGGGCCAACGTCCTGACTTTC. Translating it yields CASTRGGDAGANVLTF.

This chain links TRBV15 with TRBJ2-5; no clear D gene. CDR3 size: 15 residues. Trimming took 5 bases from V and 0 from J, leaving 13 bases between them. Germline CDR1 LNHNV, CDR2 YYDKDF (reference sequence). The CDR3 spells CATSSEPVYQETQYF. In nucleotides, the CDR3 is TGTGCCACCAGCTCCGAACCCGTGTACCAAGAGACCCAGTACTTC.

In regard to this clonotype: As the CDR3 is not closed by the conserved phenylalanine or tryptophan, this likely results from a read error. CDR3 in DNA: TGTGCCAGTAGTTCCACAGGCATACAAGAGACCCAGTACGTC. Translation: CASSSTGIQETQYV. The chain recombines TRBV19 with TRBJ2-5; possible D gene TRBD1, 5 bases. There are 14 residues in the CDR3. The V end was cut by 5 bases, the J end by 2 bases, with 12 bases between. Germline CDR1 is LNHDA and CDR2 is SQIVND (reference sequence).

This clonotype came up a few times. The chain links TRBV12-3 or TRBV12-4 to TRBJ2-2, with D possibly being TRBD2 (7 bases). There are 16 residues in the CDR3. V gave up 0 bases and J gave up 4 bases, with 12 bases separating them. The DNA of the CDR3 is TGTGCCAGCAGTTTAGCTGCGGGGGCGATCACCGGGGAGCTGTTTTTT. It codes for CASSLAAGAITGELFF.

This clonotype was detected many times. The CDR3 spells CASSLASGSTGELFF. CDR3 nucleotide sequence: TGTGCCAGCAGCTTAGCTAGCGGTAGCACCGGGGAGCTGTTTTTT. The rearrangement links TRBV7-3 to TRBJ2-2; 7 bases map to TRBD2. The ends lost 2 bases at V and 4 bases at J; junction bases unmatched: 4. Germline V CDR1 and CDR2: SGHTA, FQGTGA. The CDR3 covers 15 residues. The full variable domain, its missing parts supplied by reference TRBV7-3 and TRBJ2-2, is GAGVSQTPSNKVTEKGKYVELRCDPISGHTALYWYRQSLGQGPEFLIYFQGTGAADDSGLPNDRFFAVRPEGSVSTLKIQRTERGDSAVYLCASSLASGSTGELFFGEGSRLTVL.

This clonotype has a count of ten or more. This chain uses TRBV7-6 with TRBJ2-7; TRBD2 aligns across 7 bases. This CDR3 has 14 amino acids. The trim removed 5 bases at V and 2 bases at J, leaving 6 bases unmatched. Germline CDR1 is SGHVS and CDR2 is FNYEAQ. DNA of the CDR3: TGTGCCAGCAGCCGAGCCGGGACTACCTACGAGCAGTACTTC. Translating it yields CASSRAGTTYEQYF.

This clonotype was detected many times. This chain connects TRBV9 to TRBJ2-2; weak D call: TRBD2 (6 bases). In germline, CDR1 is SGDLS, CDR2 YYNGEE. The CDR3 consists of 14 residues. The V and J ends lost 7 bases and 2 bases respectively, with 12 bases between them. The CDR3: CASSGGGNTGELFF. The CDR3 DNA reads as TGTGCCAGCTCCGGGGGAGGAAACACCGGGGAGCTGTTTTTT. The variable domain in full, with the rest retrieved from reference TRBV9 and TRBJ2-2, is DSGVTQTPKHLITATGQRVTLRCSPRSGDLSVYWYQQSLDQGLQFLIQYYNGEERAKGNILERFSAQQFPDLHSELNLSSLELGDSALYFCASSGGGNTGELFFGEGSRLTVL.

This clonotype has ten or more counts. The chain recombines TRBV20-1 with TRBJ2-7; 8 bases line up with TRBD2. The V segment lost 6 bases and the J segment 4 bases; nucleotides outside the gene matches: 8. CDR1 and CDR2 (germline): DFQATT, SNEGSKA (reference sequence). The CDR3 covers 13 residues. CDR3 bases: TGCAGTGCGATAGCGGGATTAGGTTACGAGCAGTACTTC. It translates to CSAIAGLGYEQYF.

The table lists this clonotype with many counts. This sequence joins TRBV29-1 and TRBJ2-5; 7 nucleotides agree with TRBD1. Germline V lookup: CDR1 SQVTM, CDR2 ANQGSEA. The CDR3 sequence is 12 residues long. The V segment lost 4 bases and the J segment 5 bases; nucleotides outside the gene matches: 4. CDR3 residues: CSVGDSVETQYF. The DNA for the CDR3 is TGCAGCGTTGGGGACAGCGTCGAGACCCAGTACTTC. Together with reference TRBV29-1 and TRBJ2-5, the CDR3 gives the full variable domain: SAVISQKPSRDICQRGTSLTIQCQVDSQVTMMFWYRQQPGQSLTLIATANQGSEATYESGFVIDKFPISRPNLTFSTLTVSNMSPEDSSIYLCSVGDSVETQYFGPGTRLLVL.

The gene calls are TRBV6-1 and TRBJ1-2; D perhaps matches TRBD1 (6 bases). This CDR3 contains 16 residues. Germline V CDR1 and CDR2: MNHNS, SASEGT. The V and J ends lost 6 bases and 1 base respectively, with 18 bases between them. CDR3 DNA sequence: TGTGCCAGCAGGCCGGACCCAGGGGACCTTAACTATGGCTACACCTTC. This gives the protein CASRPDPGDLNYGYTF.

This clonotype was counted ten times or more. The V gene is TRBV5-1, the J gene TRBJ2-6; unclear D gene. V shed 5 bases and J shed 2 bases, with 11 bases lying between them. The CDR3 spans 15 residues. CDR1 is SGHRS, CDR2 YFSETQ, per germline. The CDR3 is CASRLREAGANVLTF. The CDR3 nucleotides read TGCGCCAGCAGGTTACGCGAAGCTGGGGCCAACGTCCTGACTTTC.

This clonotype was found many times. The chain links TRBV15 to TRBJ2-2; tentative D call: TRBD2 (6 bases). This CDR3 contains 14 residues. Germline V CDR1 and CDR2: LNHNV, YYDKDF (reference sequence). V was clipped by 0 bases and J by 7 bases, with 9 bases between them. The CDR3 DNA follows: TGTGCCACCAGCAGAGAACCGGGACTCGGGGAGCTGTTTTTT. Residues: CATSREPGLGELFF.

This clonotype was observed many times. The gene calls are TRBV12-3 or TRBV12-4 and TRBJ1-6; no firm D call. The CDR3 runs 15 residues. Trimming stripped 0 bases from V and 6 bases from J, with 9 bases between. The CDR3 bases are TGTGCCAGCAGTTTAGCGCGGGCAACTAATTCACCCCTCCACTTT. It specifies CASSLARATNSPLHF.

This clonotype has at least ten counts. The chain carries TRBV6-2 or TRBV6-3 and TRBJ2-2; 11 bases are shared with TRBD2. With 2 bases clipped from V and 4 bases from J, the junction kept 6 bases outside the gene matches. Germline V gives CDR1 MNHEY, CDR2 SVGEGT. This CDR3 region has 17 residues. Written as DNA, the CDR3 is TGTGCCAGCAGTTACACGGGACTAGCGGTCCGCACCGGGGAGCTGTTTTTT. Amino acids: CASSYTGLAVRTGELFF.

This clonotype was recorded at least ten times. V gene TRBV7-2 combines with J gene TRBJ2-5, with a possible D match to TRBD2 (6 bases). Germline V gene data show CDR1 as SGHTA and CDR2 as FQGNSA. Trimming took 0 bases from V and 5 from J, leaving 13 bases between them. This CDR3 is 15 amino acids long. DNA for the CDR3: TGTGCCAGCAGCTTAGCGAGTACTAGCAGGGAGACCCAGTACTTC. It yields the protein CASSLASTSRETQYF.